This T cell receptor (beta chain) is from a study of T cell repertoires in cytomegalovirus infection. In the study overall: Carrying CMV and the relevant HLA type showed in public TCR beta signatures.

Study observations and caveats: HLA-C-restricted CMV-specific TCR beta clonotypes were dominant in the ex vivo response.

TCRdb re-called the reads with MiXCR, one entry per CDR3 protein. The sample has 600,000 to 700,000 distinct CDR3 sequences; around a third are singletons. Trimming stripped 2 bases from V and 6 bases from J, with 10 bases between. Looked up from germline, CDR1 is MNHNS and CDR2 is SASEGT. The CDR3 runs 14 residues. Of note for this clonotype: Its antigen is as yet unknown.

The sample consisted of cultured PBMCs, taken from culture after CMV antigen stimulation. The source of this sequence is a human donor in good health (CMV status not recorded). Some clones in this sample may be carry-over from other donors' samples. This chain connects TRBV6-1 to TRBJ2-2; weak D call: TRBD1 (5 bases). The CDR3, as DNA: TGTGCCAGCAGTGAACTGGCAGGGCCCGGGGAGCTGTTTTTT. Protein product: CASSELAGPGELFF.